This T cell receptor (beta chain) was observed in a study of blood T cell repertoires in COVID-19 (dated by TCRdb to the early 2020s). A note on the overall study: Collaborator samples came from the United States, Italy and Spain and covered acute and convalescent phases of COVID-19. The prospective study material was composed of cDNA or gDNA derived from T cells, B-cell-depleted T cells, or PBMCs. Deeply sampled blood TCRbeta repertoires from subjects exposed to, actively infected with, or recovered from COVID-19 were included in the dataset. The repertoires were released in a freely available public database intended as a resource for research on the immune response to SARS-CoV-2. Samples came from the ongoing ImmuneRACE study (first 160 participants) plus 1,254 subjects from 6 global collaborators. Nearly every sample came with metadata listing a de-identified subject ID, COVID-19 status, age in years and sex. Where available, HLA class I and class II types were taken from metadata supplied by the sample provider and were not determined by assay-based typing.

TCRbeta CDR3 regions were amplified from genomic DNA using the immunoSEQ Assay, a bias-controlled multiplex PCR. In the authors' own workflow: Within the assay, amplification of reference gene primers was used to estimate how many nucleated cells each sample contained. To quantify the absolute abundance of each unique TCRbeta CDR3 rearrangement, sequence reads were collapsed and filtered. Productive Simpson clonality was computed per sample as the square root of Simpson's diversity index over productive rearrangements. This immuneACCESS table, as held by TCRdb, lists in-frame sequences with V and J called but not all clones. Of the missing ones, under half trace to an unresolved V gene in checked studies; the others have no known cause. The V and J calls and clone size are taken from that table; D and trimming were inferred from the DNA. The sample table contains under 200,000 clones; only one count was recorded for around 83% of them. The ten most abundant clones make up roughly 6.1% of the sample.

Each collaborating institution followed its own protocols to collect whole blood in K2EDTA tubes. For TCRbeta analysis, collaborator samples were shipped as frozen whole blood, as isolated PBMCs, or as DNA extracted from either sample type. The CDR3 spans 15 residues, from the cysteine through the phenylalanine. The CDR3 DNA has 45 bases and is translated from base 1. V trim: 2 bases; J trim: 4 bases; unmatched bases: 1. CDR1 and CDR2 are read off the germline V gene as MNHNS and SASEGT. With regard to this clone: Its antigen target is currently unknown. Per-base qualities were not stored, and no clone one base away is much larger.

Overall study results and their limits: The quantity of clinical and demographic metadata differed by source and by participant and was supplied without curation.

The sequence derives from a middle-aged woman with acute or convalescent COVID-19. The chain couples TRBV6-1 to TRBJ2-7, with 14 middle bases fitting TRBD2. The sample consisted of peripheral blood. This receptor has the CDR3 CASSERLAGGYEQYF. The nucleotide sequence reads TGTGCCAGCAGTGAACGACTAGCGGGGGGGTACGAGCAGTACTTC.